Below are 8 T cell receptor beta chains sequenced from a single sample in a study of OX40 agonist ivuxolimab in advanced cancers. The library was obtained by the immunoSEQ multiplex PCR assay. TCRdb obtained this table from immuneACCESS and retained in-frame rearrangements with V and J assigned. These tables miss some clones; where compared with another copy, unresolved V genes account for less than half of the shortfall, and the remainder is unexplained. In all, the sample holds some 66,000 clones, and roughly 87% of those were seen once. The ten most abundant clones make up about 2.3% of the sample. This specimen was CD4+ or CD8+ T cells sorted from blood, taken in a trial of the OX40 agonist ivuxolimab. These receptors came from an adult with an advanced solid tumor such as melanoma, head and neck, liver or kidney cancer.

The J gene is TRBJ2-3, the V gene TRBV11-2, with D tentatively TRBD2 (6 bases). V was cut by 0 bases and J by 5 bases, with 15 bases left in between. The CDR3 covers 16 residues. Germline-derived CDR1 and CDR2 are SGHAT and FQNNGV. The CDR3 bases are TGTGCCAGCAGCTTAGATAATTTCGGGGGAGGAGATACGCAGTATTTT. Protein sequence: CASSLDNFGGGDTQYF.

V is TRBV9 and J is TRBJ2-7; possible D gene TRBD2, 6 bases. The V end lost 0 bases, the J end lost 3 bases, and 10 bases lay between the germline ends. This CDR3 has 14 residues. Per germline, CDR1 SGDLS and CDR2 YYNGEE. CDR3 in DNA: TGTGCCAGCAGCGTAGCTAGCGATTACTACGAGCAGTACTTC. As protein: CASSVASDYYEQYF.

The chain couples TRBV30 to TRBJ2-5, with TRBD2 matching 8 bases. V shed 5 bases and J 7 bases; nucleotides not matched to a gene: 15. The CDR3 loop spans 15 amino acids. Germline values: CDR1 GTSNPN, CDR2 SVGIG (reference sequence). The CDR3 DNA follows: TGTGCCTGGGGCCAAGCGGGAGATGGTTTTGGGACCCAGTACTTC. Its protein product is CAWGQAGDGFGTQYF.

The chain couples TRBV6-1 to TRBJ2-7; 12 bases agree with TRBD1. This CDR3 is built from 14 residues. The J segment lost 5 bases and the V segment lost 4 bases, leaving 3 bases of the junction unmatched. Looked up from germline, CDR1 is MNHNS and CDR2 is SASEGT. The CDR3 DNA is TGTGCCAGCAGTGGAGGGACAGGGGGCCACGAGCAGTACTTC. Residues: CASSGGTGGHEQYF.

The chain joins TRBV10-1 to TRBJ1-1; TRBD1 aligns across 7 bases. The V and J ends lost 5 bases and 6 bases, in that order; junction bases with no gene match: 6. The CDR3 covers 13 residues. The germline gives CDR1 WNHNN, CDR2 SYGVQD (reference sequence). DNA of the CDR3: TGCGCCAGCAGTACAGGGACAGTCTCTGAAGCTTTCTTT. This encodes CASSTGTVSEAFF.

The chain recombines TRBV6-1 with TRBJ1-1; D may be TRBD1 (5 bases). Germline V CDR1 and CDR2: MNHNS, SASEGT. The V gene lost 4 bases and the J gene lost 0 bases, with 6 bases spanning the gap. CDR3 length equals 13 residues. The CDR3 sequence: CASSVRVNTEAFF. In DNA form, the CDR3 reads TGTGCCAGCAGTGTCAGGGTGAACACTGAAGCTTTCTTT.

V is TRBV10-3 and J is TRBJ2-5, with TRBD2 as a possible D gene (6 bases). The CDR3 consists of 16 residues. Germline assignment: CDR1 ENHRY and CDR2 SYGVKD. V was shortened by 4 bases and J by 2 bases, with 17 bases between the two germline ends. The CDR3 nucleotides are TGTGCCATCAGTGGGCGGGGATCGGCCACACAAGAGACCCAGTACTTC. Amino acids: CAISGRGSATQETQYF.

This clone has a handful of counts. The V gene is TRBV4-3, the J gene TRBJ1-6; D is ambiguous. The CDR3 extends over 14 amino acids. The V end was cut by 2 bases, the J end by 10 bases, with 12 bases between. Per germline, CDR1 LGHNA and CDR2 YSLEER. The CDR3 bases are TGCGCCAGCAGCCAATACTACCAGGAGTCACCCCTCCACTTT. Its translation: CASSQYYQESPLHF.